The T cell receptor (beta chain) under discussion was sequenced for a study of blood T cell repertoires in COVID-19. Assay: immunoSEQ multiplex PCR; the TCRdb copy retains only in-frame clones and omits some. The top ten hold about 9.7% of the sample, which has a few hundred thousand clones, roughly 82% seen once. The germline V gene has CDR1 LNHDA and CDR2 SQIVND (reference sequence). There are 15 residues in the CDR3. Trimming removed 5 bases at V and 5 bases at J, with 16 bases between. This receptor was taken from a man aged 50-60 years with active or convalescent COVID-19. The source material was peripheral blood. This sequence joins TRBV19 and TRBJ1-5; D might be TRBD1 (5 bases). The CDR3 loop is CASSEQEGYDQPQHF. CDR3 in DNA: TGTGCCAGTAGTGAACAGGAGGGGTATGATCAGCCCCAGCATTTT. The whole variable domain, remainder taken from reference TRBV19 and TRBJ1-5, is DGGITQSPKYLFRKEGQNVTLSCEQNLNHDAMYWYRQDPGQGLRLIYYSQIVNDFQKGDIAEGYSVSREKKESFPLTVTSAQKNPTAFYLCASSEQEGYDQPQHFGDGTRLSIL.